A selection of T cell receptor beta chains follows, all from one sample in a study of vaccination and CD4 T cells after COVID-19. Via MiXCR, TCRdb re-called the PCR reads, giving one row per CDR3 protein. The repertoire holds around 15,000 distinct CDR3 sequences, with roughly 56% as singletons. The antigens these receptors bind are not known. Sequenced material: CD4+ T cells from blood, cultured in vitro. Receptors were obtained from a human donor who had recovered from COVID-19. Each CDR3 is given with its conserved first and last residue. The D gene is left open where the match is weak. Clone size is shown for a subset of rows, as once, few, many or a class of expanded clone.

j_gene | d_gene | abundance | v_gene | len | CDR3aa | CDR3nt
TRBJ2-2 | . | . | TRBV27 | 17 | CARRLRPRRERGGELFF | TGTGCCAGGAGATTAAGGCCCCGCAGGGAACGCGGCGGGGAGCTGTTTTTT
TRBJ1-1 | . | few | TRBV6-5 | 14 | CASSYQGIDTEAFF | TGTGCCAGCAGCTACCAGGGGATTGACACTGAAGCTTTCTTT
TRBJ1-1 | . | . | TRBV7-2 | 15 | CASSLITGGHTEAFF | TGTGCCAGCAGCTTAATTACGGGGGGTCACACTGAAGCTTTCTTT
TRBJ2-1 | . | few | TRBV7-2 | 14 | CASSLASDYNEQFF | TGTGCCAGCAGCTTAGCGTCAGACTACAATGAGCAGTTCTTC
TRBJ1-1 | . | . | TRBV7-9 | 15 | CASSLYGGLGTEAFF | TGTGCCAGCAGCTTATACGGGGGGCTGGGCACTGAAGCTTTCTTT
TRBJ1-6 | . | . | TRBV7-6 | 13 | CASSPFVGSPLHF | TGTGCCAGCAGCCCTTTCGTTGGGTCACCCCTCCACTTT
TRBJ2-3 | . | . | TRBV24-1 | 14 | CATSDPTGTDTQYF | TGTGCCACCAGTGATCCGACAGGCACAGATACGCAGTATTTT
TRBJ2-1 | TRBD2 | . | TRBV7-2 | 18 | CASSLRRASGVSYNEQFF | TGTGCCAGCAGCTTAAGGAGGGCTAGCGGGGTCTCCTACAATGAGCAGTTCTTC
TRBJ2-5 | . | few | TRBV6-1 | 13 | CASSSSDPETQYF | TGTGCCAGCAGCTCTAGCGACCCGGAGACCCAGTACTTC
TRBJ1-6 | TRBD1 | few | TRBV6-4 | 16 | CASRKSGTAYNSPLHF | TGTGCCAGCAGAAAATCCGGGACAGCATATAATTCACCCCTCCACTTT
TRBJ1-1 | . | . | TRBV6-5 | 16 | CASSYSFARMNTEAFF | TGTGCCAGCAGTTACTCGTTCGCACGGATGAACACTGAAGCTTTCTTT
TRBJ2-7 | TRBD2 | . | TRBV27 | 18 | CASSLLGLAGGPYHEQYF | TGTGCCAGCAGTTTACTGGGACTAGCGGGGGGGCCTTATCACGAGCAGTACTTC
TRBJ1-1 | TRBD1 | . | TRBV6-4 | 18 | CASSDPVGGTGTNTEAFF | TGTGCCAGCAGTGACCCTGTCGGCGGGACAGGAACGAACACTGAAGCTTTCTTT
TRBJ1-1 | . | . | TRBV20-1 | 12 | CSAQTGNTEAFF | TGCAGTGCGCAGACAGGGAACACTGAAGCTTTCTTT
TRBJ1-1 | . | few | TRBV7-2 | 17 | CASSAVILNEGVTEAFF | TGTGCCAGCAGCGCAGTCATTTTAAACGAAGGGGTCACTGAAGCTTTCTTT
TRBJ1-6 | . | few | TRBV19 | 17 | CASSSRDSGTYNSPLHF | TGTGCCAGTAGTAGCAGGGATTCCGGGACATATAATTCACCCCTCCACTTT
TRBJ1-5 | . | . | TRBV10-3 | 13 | CAISESPEQPQHF | TGTGCCATCAGTGAGTCTCCGGAACAGCCCCAGCATTTT
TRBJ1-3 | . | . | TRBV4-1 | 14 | CASPRGQTGNTIYF | TGCGCCAGCCCTAGGGGTCAGACTGGAAACACCATATATTTT
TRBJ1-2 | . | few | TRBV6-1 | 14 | CASSAYRGGYGYTF | TGTGCCAGCAGTGCTTACCGAGGAGGATATGGCTACACCTTC
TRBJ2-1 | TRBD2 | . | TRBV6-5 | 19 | CASSYNGASGGRVDNEQFF | TGTGCCAGCAGTTACAACGGGGCTAGCGGGGGGCGGGTAGACAATGAGCAGTTCTTC
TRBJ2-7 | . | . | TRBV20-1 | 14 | CSAGPPGDSYEQYF | TGCAGTGCTGGACCCCCGGGGGACTCCTACGAGCAGTACTTC
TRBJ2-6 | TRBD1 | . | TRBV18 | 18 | CASSPPRGQHSGANVLTF | TGTGCCAGCTCACCACCGAGGGGACAGCACTCTGGGGCCAACGTCCTGACTTTC
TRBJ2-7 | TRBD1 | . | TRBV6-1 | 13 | CASSTGGAAEQYF | TGTGCCAGCAGTACAGGGGGCGCGGCCGAGCAGTACTTC
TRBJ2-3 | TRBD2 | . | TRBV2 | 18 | CASRWPTSGRASTDTQYF | TGTGCCAGCAGGTGGCCGACTAGCGGGAGGGCGAGCACAGATACGCAGTATTTT
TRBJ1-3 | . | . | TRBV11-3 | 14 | CASSLDSSGNTIYF | TGTGCCAGCAGCTTGGACAGCTCTGGAAACACCATATATTTT
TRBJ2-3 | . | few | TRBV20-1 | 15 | CSAKRGGGFGGTQYF | TGCAGTGCAAAGCGGGGAGGGGGGTTTGGGGGTACGCAGTATTTT
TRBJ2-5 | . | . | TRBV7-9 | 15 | CASSLRSGYQETQYF | TGTGCCAGCAGCTTACGGTCAGGGTACCAAGAGACCCAGTACTTC
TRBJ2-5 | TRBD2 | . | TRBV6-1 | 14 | CASSRSGDQETQYF | TGTGCCAGCAGCCGTAGCGGGGACCAAGAGACCCAGTACTTC
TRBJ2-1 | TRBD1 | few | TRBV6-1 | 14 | CASRTGTEYNEQFF | TGTGCCAGCAGGACCGGGACAGAGTACAATGAGCAGTTCTTC
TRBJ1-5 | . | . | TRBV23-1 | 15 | CASSQLGGYNQPQHF | TGCGCCAGCAGTCAATTGGGGGGATACAATCAGCCCCAGCATTTT
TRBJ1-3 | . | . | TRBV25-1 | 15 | CASSTGTSSGNTIYF | TGTGCCAGCAGTACCGGGACGAGCTCTGGAAACACCATATATTTT
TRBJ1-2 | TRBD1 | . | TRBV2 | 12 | CASRDRGFGYTF | TGTGCCAGCAGGGACAGGGGGTTTGGCTACACCTTC
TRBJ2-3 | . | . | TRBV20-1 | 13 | CSAPASGSDTQYF | TGCAGTGCTCCCGCTAGTGGTTCGGATACGCAGTATTTT
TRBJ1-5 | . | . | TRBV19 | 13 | CASSIPESQPQHF | TGTGCCAGTAGTATCCCGGAGAGCCAGCCCCAGCATTTT
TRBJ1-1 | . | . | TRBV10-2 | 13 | CASRSQRNTEAFF | TGCGCCAGCAGAAGCCAGAGAAACACTGAAGCTTTCTTT
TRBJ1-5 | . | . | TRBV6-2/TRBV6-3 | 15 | CASSYRGRLQQPQHF | TGTGCCAGCAGTTATAGGGGGAGACTTCAGCAGCCCCAGCATTTT
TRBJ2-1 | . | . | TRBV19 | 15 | CASSIGQSSYNEQFF | TGTGCCAGTAGTATAGGGCAAAGCTCTTACAATGAGCAGTTCTTC
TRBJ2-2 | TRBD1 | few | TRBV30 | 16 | CAWTPMVGRGIGELFF | TGTGCCTGGACGCCAATGGTCGGCAGGGGGATCGGGGAGCTGTTTTTT
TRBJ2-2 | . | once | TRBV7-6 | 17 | CASSLRPRGSNTGELFF | TGTGCCAGCAGCTTACGCCCTAGGGGGTCCAACACCGGGGAGCTGTTTTTT
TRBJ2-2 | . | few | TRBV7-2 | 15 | CASSYLTVNTGELFF | TGTGCCAGCAGCTATCTGACAGTAAACACCGGGGAGCTGTTTTTT